These 5 T cell receptor beta chains share one sample of origin, sequenced in a study of tumor-infiltrating lymphocytes in localized non-small cell lung cancer. Generated by immunoSEQ multiplex PCR, the TCRdb table keeps only in-frame clones and is missing some. The top ten clones hold about 9.1% of a sample with about 16,000 clones, 60% to 85% of them seen once. Sequencing input: lung tumor tissue. These receptors were collected from a human donor with non-small cell lung cancer.

J is TRBJ2-7 and V is TRBV11-2, with 7 positions matching TRBD2. Unmatched junction bases numbered 10, after V lost 4 bases and J lost 4 bases. Germline V lookup: CDR1 SGHAT, CDR2 FQNNGV. The CDR3 consists of 15 residues. In DNA, the CDR3 is TGTGCCAGCAGCTCCCGGCTAGCGGATGTATACGAGCAGTACTTC. Encoded protein: CASSSRLADVYEQYF.

This clone appeared once. CDR3 sequence: CASTPTSGANVLTF. As DNA, the CDR3 is TGTGCCAGCACCCCCACTTCTGGGGCCAACGTCCTGACTTTC. The chain is built from TRBV14 and TRBJ2-6; D ambiguous. CDR1 is SGHDN and CDR2 is FVKESK in the germline V gene. The CDR3 loop spans 14 amino acids. Trimming removed 7 bases at V and 1 base at J, with 8 bases between.

This clone was observed once. The rearrangement joins TRBV19 to TRBJ2-5, with D unclear. V shed 5 bases and J shed 10 bases, with 17 bases lying between them. The CDR3 contains 13 residues. CDR1 LNHDA and CDR2 SQIVND come from the germline V gene (reference sequence). CDR3 DNA sequence: TGTGCCAGTAGTTCCGCTACCTCTGGGGTCCAGTACTTC. Translating it yields CASSSATSGVQYF.

The rearrangement joins TRBV29-1 to TRBJ2-5; D not resolved. The CDR3 extends over 12 amino acids. Deletions cut 5 bases from V and 5 bases from J, with 12 bases between. Germline V gives CDR1 SQVTM, CDR2 ANQGSEA. The CDR3 DNA sequence: TGCAGCGTTCAGTATCTCGACGAGACCCAGTACTTC. Amino acids: CSVQYLDETQYF.

The rearrangement uses TRBV7-2 and TRBJ2-5; 8 positions agree with TRBD1. The CDR3 length is 14 residues. The V and J ends lost 2 bases and 5 bases, in that order; junction bases with no gene match: 4. Germline-derived CDR1 and CDR2 are SGHTA and FQGNSA. The CDR3 region is CASSLQGAGETQYF. Here the CDR3 DNA reads TGTGCCAGCAGCTTACAGGGGGCAGGGGAGACCCAGTACTTC.